Listed below are T cell receptor beta chains from one sample, sequenced in a study of blood T cells in healthy people across ages. TCRdb reanalysed the 5' RACE reads using MiXCR and keeps one entry per CDR3 protein. The sample records hundreds of thousands of distinct CDR3 sequences, under 50% being singletons. The specimen sequenced was blood. These receptors were collected from a man in his thirties or forties in good health. The conserved cysteine and the conserved F or W are not part of the CDR3 here.

TRBV9 ASSGRLGASYNEQF
TRBV12-3/TRBV12-4 ASSSGSSYEQY
TRBV2 ASSEEGGSLQETQY
TRBV2 ASSDIRLDYNEQY
TRBV5-5 ASSFTPIDSYEQY
TRBV28 ASSLPGQKSYEQY
TRBV20-1 SAHRFGGTDTQY
TRBV7-9 ASSPDPYSPLH
TRBV6-5 ASSYVSSTYEQY
TRBV7-2 ASNQDRVRRNEQF
TRBV2 ASSQTGVGNIQY
TRBV2 ASTWAGDTDTQY
TRBV18 ASSPGDLNEQF
TRBV29-1 SVDSGAF
TRBV5-1 ASRGTGQQF
TRBV3-1 ASSQGVAVYQETQY
TRBV5-1 ASSLRRESGELF
TRBV6-1 ASSERSSWLTDTQY
TRBV7-9 VSLIPSRGLETQY
TRBV4-1 ASSQVAGTGGTDTQY
TRBV7-9 ASGSTDRGDNQPQH
TRBV12-3/TRBV12-4 ASSFTTRGTNTDTQY
TRBV10-3 AISDSPGLAGGFTDTQY
TRBV5-1 ASSLGSWNQPQH